Each of the 24 T cell receptor beta chains below was sequenced from the same sample in a study of T cell responses to AZD1222 COVID-19 vaccine. The repertoire was sequenced with immunoSEQ multiplex PCR; TCRdb's copy has only in-frame clones and lacks some. The sample records about 170,000 clones, 80% to 95% being singletons. This material consisted of peripheral blood, taken on day 0 of AZD1222 vaccination. These receptors were obtained from an adult in good health.

The rearrangement uses TRBV27 and TRBJ2-1; the match to TRBD2 covers 12 bases. Per the germline V gene, CDR1 is MNHEY and CDR2 is SMNVEV (reference sequence). The trim removed 7 bases at V and 2 bases at J, leaving 6 bases unmatched. The CDR3 runs to 16 residues. This chain's CDR3 is CASISSGRGAYNEQFF. CDR3 in DNA: TGTGCCAGCATTTCTAGCGGGAGGGGGGCCTACAATGAGCAGTTCTTC.

V is TRBV7-2 and J is TRBJ2-7; 7 nucleotides align to TRBD2. The germline gives CDR1 SGHTA, CDR2 FQGNSA. V shed 4 bases, J shed 5 bases, and the junction held 11 bases outside the gene matches. The CDR3 runs to 15 residues. CDR3 in DNA: TGTGCCAGCAGCTCAGCCATAGCGGGTGCGGACGAGCAGTACTTC. It yields the protein CASSSAIAGADEQYF.

The rearrangement links TRBV19 to TRBJ1-6; 7 bases fit TRBD1. CDR3 length: 15 amino acids. The germline V gene encodes CDR1 LNHDA and CDR2 SQIVND (reference sequence). V gave up 6 bases and J gave up 8 bases; unmatched junction bases: 10. The CDR3 DNA follows: TGTGCCAGTAGACCCGGACAGGTTTGGGATTCACCCCTCCACTTT. Protein sequence: CASRPGQVWDSPLHF.

The chain uses TRBV7-2 and TRBJ2-5; no clear D gene. The germline V gene encodes CDR1 SGHTA and CDR2 FQGNSA. Trimming shortened V by 1 base and J by 9 bases, and 15 bases separated the two germline ends. This CDR3 contains 14 residues. The CDR3 nucleotides read TGTGCCAGCAGCTTAGACTCCCTATATGGGGCCCAGTACTTC. This translates into CASSLDSLYGAQYF. Filled out from reference TRBV7-2 and TRBJ2-5, the complete variable domain reads GAGVSQSPSNKVTEKGKDVELRCDPISGHTALYWYRQSLGQGLEFLIYFQGNSAPDKSGLPSDRFSAERTGGSVSTLTIQRTQQEDSAVYLCASSLDSLYGAQYFGPGTRLLVL.

The rearrangement links TRBV5-4 to TRBJ2-1; D ambiguous. The CDR3 has 13 residues. The V end was cut by 3 bases, the J end by 6 bases, with 10 bases between. Looked up from germline, CDR1 is SGHNT and CDR2 is YYREEE (reference sequence). The CDR3 sequence is CASSSSYGNEQFF. In DNA, the CDR3 is TGTGCCAGCAGCTCGAGCTACGGCAATGAGCAGTTCTTC.

This clone was counted a single time. The chain combines TRBV5-1 with TRBJ1-2, with a tentative D call TRBD1 (5 bases). This CDR3 region has 15 residues. CDR1 and CDR2 from the germline V gene are SGHRS and YFSETQ. Trimming cost V 4 bases and J 7 bases, with 20 bases left between them. The CDR3 reads CASSPGDRLWGGYTF. CDR3 coding DNA: TGCGCCAGCAGCCCCGGGGACCGTCTCTGGGGTGGCTACACCTTC.

This sequence joins TRBV6-2 or TRBV6-3 and TRBJ2-7, with TRBD2 matching 7 bases. This CDR3 region has 15 residues. Germline V CDR1 and CDR2: MNHEY, SVGEGT. The junction had 10 bases not matched to a gene; V was cut back by 5 bases and J by 3 bases. The CDR3 here is CASSLPRSGIYEQYF. The CDR3, as DNA: TGTGCCAGCAGTCTACCCAGGAGCGGGATCTACGAGCAGTACTTC.

The chain joins TRBV30 to TRBJ1-3, with D possibly matching TRBD1 (6 bases). Germline CDR1 reads GTSNPN; CDR2 reads SVGIG (reference sequence). The CDR3 sequence is 14 residues long. The V gene lost 4 bases and the J gene lost 0 bases, with 10 bases spanning the gap. The CDR3 loop reads CAWNRANSGNTIYF. The CDR3 bases are TGTGCCTGGAACAGGGCGAACTCTGGAAACACCATATATTTT. Full variable domain (remainder filled in from reference TRBV30 and TRBJ1-3): SQTIHQWPATLVQPVGSPLSLECTVEGTSNPNLYWYRQAAGRGLQLLFYSVGIGQISSEVPQNLSASRPQDRQFILSSKKLLLSDSGFYLCAWNRANSGNTIYFGEGSWLTVV.

This clone was picked up one time. The chain couples TRBV10-3 to TRBJ2-1; no definite D call. The CDR3 is 11 amino acids. The germline gives CDR1 ENHRY, CDR2 SYGVKD. Trimming removed 6 bases at V and 8 bases at J, with 8 bases between. CDR3 region: CAISARDEQFF. CDR3 sequence (DNA): TGTGCCATCAGCGCTAGAGATGAGCAGTTCTTC.

The CDR3 region has the DNA TGTGCCAGCAGCTCACAAACAACAGGAAACACTGAAGCTTTCTTT. It translates to CASSSQTTGNTEAFF. The chain uses TRBV7-9 and TRBJ1-1; TRBD1 is a possible D gene (5 bases). Germline CDR1 SEHNR, CDR2 FQNEAQ (reference sequence). The CDR3 consists of 15 residues. The V gene lost 4 bases and the J gene lost 2 bases, with 14 bases spanning the gap.

The chain is built from TRBV7-8 and TRBJ2-7; 7 bases fit TRBD1. In germline, CDR1 is SGHVS, CDR2 FQNEAQ. The CDR3 loop spans 13 amino acids. V lost 4 bases to trimming and J lost 9 bases; unmatched junction nucleotides: 9. CDR3 nucleotide sequence: TGTGCCAGCAGCTCAGAGACAGGGAGTGTGCAGTACTTC. It encodes CASSSETGSVQYF.

The gene calls are TRBV11-2 and TRBJ2-2; unclear D gene. Between the trimmed V and J ends, which lost 3 bases and 10 bases, there was a span of 15 bases. The CDR3 sequence is 14 residues long. Per germline, CDR1 SGHAT and CDR2 FQNNGV. The CDR3 DNA sequence: TGTGCCAGCAGCTTTACTCTAGGACCGCAGGAGCTGTTTTTT. Translating it yields CASSFTLGPQELFF.

The chain couples TRBV4-1 to TRBJ1-1; D gene ambiguous. Deletions cut 1 base from V and 3 bases from J, with 9 bases between. There are 14 residues in the CDR3. Germline V gives CDR1 MGHRA, CDR2 YSYEKL. DNA for the CDR3: TGCGCCAGCAGCCAAGGTGTCATTGACACTGAAGCTTTCTTT. Amino acid sequence: CASSQGVIDTEAFF.

The CDR3 here is CASSVNPGSTYEQYF. CDR3 nucleotides: TGTGCCAGCAGCGTAAACCCCGGCAGTACCTACGAGCAGTACTTC. The V and J genes are TRBV9 and TRBJ2-7; no definite D call. Germline assignment: CDR1 SGDLS and CDR2 YYNGEE. The CDR3 is 15 residues long. V was clipped by 1 base and J by 2 bases, with 13 bases between them.

The V gene is TRBV5-8, the J gene TRBJ1-6; 10 bases fit TRBD1. There are 14 residues in the CDR3. V lost 5 bases, J lost 8 bases, and 4 bases stayed unmatched. The germline V gene encodes CDR1 SGHTS and CDR2 YDEGEE. The chain's CDR3 is CASREGTGDSPLHF. As DNA, the CDR3 is TGTGCCAGCAGGGAAGGGACAGGGGATTCACCCCTCCACTTT.

This clone occurred once. The gene calls are TRBV28 and TRBJ1-1; D is unresolved. Germline CDR1 reads MDHEN; CDR2 reads SYDVKM. The CDR3 is 14 residues long. The V end lost 9 bases, the J end lost 6 bases, and 20 bases lay between the germline ends. DNA for the CDR3: TGTGCCAGTTTGAGGGCCCTGGGGTCTCCTGAAGCTTTCTTT. This codes for CASLRALGSPEAFF. Combining the CDR3 with reference TRBV28 and TRBJ1-1 gives the whole variable domain DVKVTQSSRYLVKRTGEKVFLECVQDMDHENMFWYRQDPGLGLRLIYFSYDVKMKEKGDIPEGYSVSREKKERFSLILESASTNQTSMYLCASLRALGSPEAFFGQGTRLTVV.

This rearrangement joins TRBV2 to TRBJ2-2, with 8 bases fitting TRBD1. The length of the CDR3 is 15 residues. V shed 6 bases, J shed 5 bases, and the junction held 8 bases outside the gene matches. Germline CDR1 reads SNHLY; CDR2 reads FYNNEI. The CDR3, as DNA: TGTGCCAGCAGCGCAGGGGGCGCGGGGACCGGGGAGCTGTTTTTT. Amino acids: CASSAGGAGTGELFF.

This clone showed up just a few times. This chain connects TRBV5-8 to TRBJ1-5; unclear D gene. The ends were cut back, 1 base at V and 4 bases at J, with 6 bases in the middle. CDR3 length equals 13 residues. Germline CDR1 is SGHTS and CDR2 is YDEGEE. The CDR3 DNA reads TGTGCCAGCAGCTTGTCAGTAAATCAGCCCCAGCATTTT. Translated, it gives CASSLSVNQPQHF.

The genes are TRBV7-6 and TRBJ2-7, with 8 bases fitting TRBD2. J lost 0 bases, V lost 3 bases, and 4 bases had no gene match. The CDR3 sequence is 15 residues long. Per germline, CDR1 SGHVS and CDR2 FNYEAQ. The CDR3 sequence is CASSFGGGGSYEQYF. CDR3 coding DNA: TGTGCCAGCAGCTTCGGGGGGGGAGGCTCCTACGAGCAGTACTTC. Full variable domain (outside the CDR3, taken from reference TRBV7-6 and TRBJ2-7): GAGVSQSPRYKVTKRGQDVALRCDPISGHVSLYWYRQALGQGPEFLTYFNYEAQQDKSGLPNDRFSAERPEGSISTLTIQRTEQRDSAMYRCASSFGGGGSYEQYFGPGTRLTVT.

V usage is TRBV3-1 (or the pseudogene TRBV3-2) and J usage is TRBJ1-2; D remains unclear. Germline CDR1 LGHDT, CDR2 YNNKEL (reference sequence). Trimming cost V 0 bases and J 4 bases, with 9 bases left between them. The CDR3 runs to 14 residues. The DNA for the CDR3 is TGTGCCAGCAGCCAAGATCAGAGACCCTATGGCTACACCTTC. As protein: CASSQDQRPYGYTF.

The rearrangement links TRBV12-5 to TRBJ2-7; no firm D call. V was clipped by 2 bases and J by 2 bases, with 10 bases between them. CDR1 and CDR2 from the germline V gene are LGHNT and FRNRAP. This CDR3 comprises 14 residues. DNA of the CDR3: TGTGCTAGTGGTTTGATGAGCGTCACCTACGAGCAGTACTTC. Protein sequence: CASGLMSVTYEQYF.

The chain joins TRBV6-5 to TRBJ1-2; 8 positions match TRBD1. Per germline, CDR1 MNHEY and CDR2 SVGAGI. V shed 0 bases, J shed 7 bases, and the junction held 7 bases outside the gene matches. The CDR3 extends over 15 amino acids. CDR3 nucleotides: TGTGCCAGCAGTTACTCGGGACAGGCAACGGGTGGCTACACCTTC. Translating it yields CASSYSGQATGGYTF.

This rearrangement joins TRBV6-2 or TRBV6-3 to TRBJ1-2, with TRBD1 identical over 10 bases. With V trimmed by 6 bases and J by 4 bases, 11 bases remained unmatched. Germline V lookup: CDR1 MNHEY, CDR2 SVGEGT. This CDR3 has 16 amino acids. CDR3 sequence: CASSSGQGIRGYGYTF. In DNA form, the CDR3 reads TGTGCCAGCAGCTCGGGACAGGGGATCAGGGGCTATGGCTACACCTTC.

V usage is TRBV18 and J usage is TRBJ2-3; 9 bases are shared with TRBD1. This CDR3 has 16 residues. J lost 2 bases, V lost 4 bases, and 7 bases had no gene match. Germline-derived CDR1 and CDR2 are KGHSH and LQKENI. In DNA, the CDR3 is TGTGCCAGCTCACATAGGCGGGACAGGGTCACAGATACGCAGTATTTT. It yields the protein CASSHRRDRVTDTQYF.